Listed below are T cell receptor beta chains from one sample, sequenced in a study of T cell repertoires in cytomegalovirus infection. TCRdb re-derived calls from the reads in MiXCR, one entry per CDR3 protein. The top ten clones hold approximately 15% of a sample with 200,000 to 300,000 distinct CDR3 sequences, approximately 10% of them seen once. Sequenced material: PBMCs. These receptors were collected from a human donor in good health (CMV status not recorded). Some clones in this sample may be carry-over from other donors' samples. The CDR3 runs from the conserved cysteine through the conserved F or W. D genes are given only for firm matches. Size tells how often a clone was seen (once, few, many) or the class of an expanded clone, and some rows leave it out.

>TRBJ2-2|.|.|TRBV6-5
TGTGCCAGCAGTTACTTGGGAGGGGAGCTGTTTTTT
CASSYLGGELFF
>TRBJ2-7|.|.|TRBV28
TGTGCCAGCAGTTCTTCAGGGGACCGAGGATACGAGCAGTACTTC
CASSSSGDRGYEQYF
>TRBJ1-1|.|many|TRBV7-2
TGTGCCAGCAGCCCCTGGGGCGCGGACACTGAAGCTTTCTTT
CASSPWGADTEAFF
>TRBJ1-2|.|many|TRBV11-2
TGTGCCAGCAGCCCCGCCGGGGGGGGCGCTTTATATGGCTACACCTTC
CASSPAGGGALYGYTF
>TRBJ2-7|.|.|TRBV24-1
TGTGCCACCAGTGATCCCGGACGGCCTTACGAGCAGTACTTC
CATSDPGRPYEQYF
>TRBJ1-2|TRBD1|many|TRBV28
TGTGCCAGCAGCTCCGCGGGACAGGTGGTCTATGGCTACACCTTC
CASSSAGQVVYGYTF
>TRBJ2-7|TRBD1|many|TRBV7-2
TGTGCCAGCAGCTTACTTGCGACAGGGGGCCGCCGGCGGGAGCAGTACTTC
CASSLLATGGRRREQYF
>TRBJ2-7|.|few|TRBV11-3
TGTGCCAGCAGAAAGACTACTCCCTACGAGCAGTACTTC
CASRKTTPYEQYF
>TRBJ2-4|TRBD1|many|TRBV6-2/TRBV6-3
TGTGCCAGCAGTTCGGGACAGGGGGCGGCCAAAAACATTCAGTACTTC
CASSSGQGAAKNIQYF
>TRBJ1-1|.|many|TRBV7-2
TGTGCCAGCAGCGTTAGGGGCAGGGGGAACACTGAAGCTTTCTTT
CASSVRGRGNTEAFF